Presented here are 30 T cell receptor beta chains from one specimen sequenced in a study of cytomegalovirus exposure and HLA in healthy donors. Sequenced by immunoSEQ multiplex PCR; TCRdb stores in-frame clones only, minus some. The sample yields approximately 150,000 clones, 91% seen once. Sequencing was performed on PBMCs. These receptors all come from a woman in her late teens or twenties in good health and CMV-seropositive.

The CDR3 DNA follows: TGTGCCAGCAGTATAACAGCAACTAATGAAAAACTGTTTTTT. Translation gives CASSITATNEKLFF. The chain has TRBV6-5 and TRBJ1-4; D gene uncertain. There are 14 residues in the CDR3. The V and J ends lost 5 bases and 0 bases respectively, with 7 bases between them. Looked up from germline, CDR1 is MNHEY and CDR2 is SVGAGI.

The CDR3 loop reads CASKLGGKNIQYF. The CDR3 nucleotides read TGTGCCAGCAAGCTAGGGGGCAAAAACATTCAGTACTTC. The chain is built from TRBV5-4 and TRBJ2-4, with D perhaps TRBD1 (6 bases). Germline lookup yields CDR1 SGHNT and CDR2 YYREEE (reference sequence). Trimming cost V 6 bases and J 3 bases, with 10 bases left between them. This CDR3 contains 13 residues. Full variable domain (outside the CDR3, taken from reference TRBV5-4 and TRBJ2-4): ETGVTQSPTHLIKTRGQQVTLRCSSQSGHNTVSWYQQALGQGPQFIFQYYREEENGRGNFPPRFSGLQFPNYSSELNVNALELDDSALYLCASKLGGKNIQYFGAGTRLSVL.

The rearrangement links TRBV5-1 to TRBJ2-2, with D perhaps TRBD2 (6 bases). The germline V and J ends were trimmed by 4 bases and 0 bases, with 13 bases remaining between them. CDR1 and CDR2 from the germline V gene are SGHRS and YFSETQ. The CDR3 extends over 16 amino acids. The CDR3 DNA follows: TGCGCCAGCAGCCCTTGGTCGGGGGCGAACACCGGGGAGCTGTTTTTT. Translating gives CASSPWSGANTGELFF.

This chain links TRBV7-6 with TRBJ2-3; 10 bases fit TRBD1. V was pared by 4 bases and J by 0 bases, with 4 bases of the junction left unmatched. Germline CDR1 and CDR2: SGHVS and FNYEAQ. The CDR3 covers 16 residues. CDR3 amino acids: CASSSRTGGSTDTQYF. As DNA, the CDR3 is TGTGCCAGCAGCTCGCGGACAGGGGGAAGCACAGATACGCAGTATTTT.

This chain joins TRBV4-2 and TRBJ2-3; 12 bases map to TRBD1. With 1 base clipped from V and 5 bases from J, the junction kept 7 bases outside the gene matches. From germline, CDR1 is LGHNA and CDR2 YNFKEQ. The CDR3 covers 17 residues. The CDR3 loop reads CASSQVGGTGGKDTQYF. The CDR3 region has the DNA TGTGCCAGCAGCCAAGTAGGTGGGACAGGGGGCAAAGATACGCAGTATTTT.

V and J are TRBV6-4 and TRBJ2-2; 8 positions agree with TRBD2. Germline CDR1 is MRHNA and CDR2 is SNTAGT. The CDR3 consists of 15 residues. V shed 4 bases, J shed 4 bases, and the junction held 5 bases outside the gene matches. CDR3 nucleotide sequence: TGTGCCAGCAGTGCCAGCGGGAGCGGCACCGGGGAGCTGTTTTTT. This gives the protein CASSASGSGTGELFF.

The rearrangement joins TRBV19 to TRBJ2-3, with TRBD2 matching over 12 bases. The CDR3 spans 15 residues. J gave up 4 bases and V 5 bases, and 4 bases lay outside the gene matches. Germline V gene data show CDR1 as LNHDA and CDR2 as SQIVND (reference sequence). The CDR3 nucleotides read TGTGCCAGTAGTCCTCGACTAGCGGGAGCAGATACGCAGTATTTT. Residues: CASSPRLAGADTQYF.

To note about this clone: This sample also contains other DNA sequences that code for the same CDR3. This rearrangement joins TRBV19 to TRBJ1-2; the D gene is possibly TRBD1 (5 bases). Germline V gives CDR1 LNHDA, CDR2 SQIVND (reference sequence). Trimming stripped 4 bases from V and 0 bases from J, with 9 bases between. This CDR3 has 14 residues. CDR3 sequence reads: CASSRQRTNYGYTF. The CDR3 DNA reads TGTGCCAGTAGTAGACAGCGTACTAACTATGGCTACACCTTC.

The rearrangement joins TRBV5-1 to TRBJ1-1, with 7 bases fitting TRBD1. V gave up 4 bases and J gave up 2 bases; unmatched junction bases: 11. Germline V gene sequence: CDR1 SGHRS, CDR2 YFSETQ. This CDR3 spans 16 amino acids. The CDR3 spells CASSHDREQINTEAFF. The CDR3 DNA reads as TGCGCCAGCAGCCATGACAGGGAACAGATCAACACTGAAGCTTTCTTT.

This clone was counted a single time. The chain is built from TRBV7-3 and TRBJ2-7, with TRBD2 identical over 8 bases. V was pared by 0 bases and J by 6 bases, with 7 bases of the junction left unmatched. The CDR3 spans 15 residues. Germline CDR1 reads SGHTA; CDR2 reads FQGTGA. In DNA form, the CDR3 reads TGTGCCAGCAGCTTAACACCTGGACTAGCCGCCGAGCAGTACTTC. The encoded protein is CASSLTPGLAAEQYF.

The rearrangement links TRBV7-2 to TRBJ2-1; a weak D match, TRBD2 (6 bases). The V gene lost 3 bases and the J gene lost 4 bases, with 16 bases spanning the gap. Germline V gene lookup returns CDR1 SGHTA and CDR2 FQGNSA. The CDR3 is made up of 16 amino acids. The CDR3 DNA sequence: TGTGCCAGCAGCTTTATCCCGCTAGCGAATTACAATGAGCAGTTCTTC. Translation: CASSFIPLANYNEQFF.

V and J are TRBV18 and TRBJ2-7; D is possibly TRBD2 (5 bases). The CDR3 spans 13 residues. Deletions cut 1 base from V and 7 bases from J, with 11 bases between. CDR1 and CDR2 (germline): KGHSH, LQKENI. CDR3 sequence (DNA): TGTGCCAGCTCACCACAGGGAGCCGGGGAGCAGTACTTC. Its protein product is CASSPQGAGEQYF.

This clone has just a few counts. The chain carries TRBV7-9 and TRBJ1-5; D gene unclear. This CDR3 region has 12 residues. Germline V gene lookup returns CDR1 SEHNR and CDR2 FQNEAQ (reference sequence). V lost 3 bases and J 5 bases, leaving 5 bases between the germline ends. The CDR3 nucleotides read TGTGCCAGCAGCTTTTTAGATCAGCCCCAGCATTTT. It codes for CASSFLDQPQHF.

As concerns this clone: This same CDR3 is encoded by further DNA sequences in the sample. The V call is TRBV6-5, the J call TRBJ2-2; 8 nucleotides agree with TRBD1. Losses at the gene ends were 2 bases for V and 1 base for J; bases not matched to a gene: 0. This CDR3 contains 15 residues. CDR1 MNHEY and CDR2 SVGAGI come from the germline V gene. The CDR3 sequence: CASSYDRGNTGELFF. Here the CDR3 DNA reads TGTGCCAGCAGTTACGACAGGGGGAACACCGGGGAGCTGTTTTTT.

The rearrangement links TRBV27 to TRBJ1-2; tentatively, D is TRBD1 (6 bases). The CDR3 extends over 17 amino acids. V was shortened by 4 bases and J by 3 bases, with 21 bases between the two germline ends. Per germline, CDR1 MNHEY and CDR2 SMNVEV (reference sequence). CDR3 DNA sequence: TGTGCCAGCAGTTCCTCCGGGACACCCAGGCGGTACTATGGCTACACCTTC. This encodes CASSSSGTPRRYYGYTF.

CDR3 sequence: CASSQTGVGPGTDTQYF. The CDR3 coding sequence is TGCGCCAGCAGCCAAACAGGGGTGGGACCCGGCACAGATACGCAGTATTTT. V and J are TRBV5-1 and TRBJ2-3, with 7 bases aligning to TRBD1. The junction had 12 bases not matched to a gene; V was cut back by 4 bases and J by 1 base. Germline V gene lookup returns CDR1 SGHRS and CDR2 YFSETQ. This CDR3 spans 17 amino acids.

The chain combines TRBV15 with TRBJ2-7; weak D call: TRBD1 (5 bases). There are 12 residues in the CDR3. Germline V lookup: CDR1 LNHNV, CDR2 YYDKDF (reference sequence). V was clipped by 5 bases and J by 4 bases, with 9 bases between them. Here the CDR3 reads CATSPRGYEQYF. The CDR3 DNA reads TGTGCCACCAGCCCTAGGGGTTACGAGCAGTACTTC.

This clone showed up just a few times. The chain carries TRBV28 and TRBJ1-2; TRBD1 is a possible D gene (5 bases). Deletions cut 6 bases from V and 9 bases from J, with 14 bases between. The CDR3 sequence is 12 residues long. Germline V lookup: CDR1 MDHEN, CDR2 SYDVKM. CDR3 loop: CASSTTGLRYTF. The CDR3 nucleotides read TGTGCCAGCAGCACCACAGGATTACGCTACACCTTC.

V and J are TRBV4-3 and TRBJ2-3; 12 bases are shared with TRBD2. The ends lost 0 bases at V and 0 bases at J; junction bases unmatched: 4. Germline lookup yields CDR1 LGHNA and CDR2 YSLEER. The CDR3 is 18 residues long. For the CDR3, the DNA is TGCGCCAGCAGCCAAGATCCCCTAGCGGGGGGGAGCACAGATACGCAGTATTTT. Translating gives CASSQDPLAGGSTDTQYF.

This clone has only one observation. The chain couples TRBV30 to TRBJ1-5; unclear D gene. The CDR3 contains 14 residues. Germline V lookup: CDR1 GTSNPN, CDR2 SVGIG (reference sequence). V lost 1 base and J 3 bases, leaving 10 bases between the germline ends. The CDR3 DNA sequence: TGTGCCTGGAGTGGGTACAGCATCAATCAGCCCCAGCATTTT. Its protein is CAWSGYSINQPQHF.

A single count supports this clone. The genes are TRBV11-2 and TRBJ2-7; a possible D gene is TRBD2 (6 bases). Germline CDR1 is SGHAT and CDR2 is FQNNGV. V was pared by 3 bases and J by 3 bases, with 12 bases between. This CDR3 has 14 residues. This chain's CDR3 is CASSLAGRYYEQYF. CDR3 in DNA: TGTGCCAGCAGCTTGGCAGGGAGGTACTACGAGCAGTACTTC.

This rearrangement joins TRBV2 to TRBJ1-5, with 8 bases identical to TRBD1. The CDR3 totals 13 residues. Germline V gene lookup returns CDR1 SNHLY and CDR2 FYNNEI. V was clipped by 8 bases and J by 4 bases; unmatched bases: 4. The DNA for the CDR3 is TGTGCCAGCGGACAGGGATGGAATCAGCCCCAGCATTTT. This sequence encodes CASGQGWNQPQHF.

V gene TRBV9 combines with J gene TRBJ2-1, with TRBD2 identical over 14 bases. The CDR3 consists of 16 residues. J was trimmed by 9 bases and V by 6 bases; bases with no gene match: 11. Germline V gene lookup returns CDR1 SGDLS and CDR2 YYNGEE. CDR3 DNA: TGTGCCAGCACTAGTATGACTAGCGGGGGGGCCGGTGAGCAGTTCTTC. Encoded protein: CASTSMTSGGAGEQFF.

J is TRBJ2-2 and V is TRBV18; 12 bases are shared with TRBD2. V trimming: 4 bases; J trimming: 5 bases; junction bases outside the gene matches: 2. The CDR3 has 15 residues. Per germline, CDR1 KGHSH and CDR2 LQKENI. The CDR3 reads CASSLTSGSTGELFF. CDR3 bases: TGTGCCAGCTCACTGACTAGCGGGAGTACCGGGGAGCTGTTTTTT.

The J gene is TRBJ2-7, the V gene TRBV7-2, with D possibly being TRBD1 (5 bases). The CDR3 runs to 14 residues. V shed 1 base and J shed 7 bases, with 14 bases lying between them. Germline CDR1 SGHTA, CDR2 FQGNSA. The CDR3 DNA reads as TGTGCCAGCAGCTTAGACTCAGGGCCTAGGGAGCAGTACTTC. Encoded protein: CASSLDSGPREQYF.

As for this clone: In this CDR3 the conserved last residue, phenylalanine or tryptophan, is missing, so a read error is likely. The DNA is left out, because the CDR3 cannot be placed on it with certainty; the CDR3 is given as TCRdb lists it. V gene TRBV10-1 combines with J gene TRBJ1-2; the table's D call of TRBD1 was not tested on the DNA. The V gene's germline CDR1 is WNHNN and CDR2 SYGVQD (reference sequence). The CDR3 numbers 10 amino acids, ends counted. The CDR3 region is CASNLDRVGL.

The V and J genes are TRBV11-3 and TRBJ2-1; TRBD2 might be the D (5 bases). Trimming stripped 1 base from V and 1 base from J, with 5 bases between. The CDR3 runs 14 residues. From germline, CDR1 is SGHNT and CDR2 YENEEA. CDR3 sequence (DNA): TGTGCCAGCAGCTTAGCGGGATCCTACAATGAGCAGTTCTTC. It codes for CASSLAGSYNEQFF. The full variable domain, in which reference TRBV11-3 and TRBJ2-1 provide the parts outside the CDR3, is EAGVVQSPRYKIIEKKQPVAFWCNPISGHNTLYWYLQNLGQGPELLIRYENEEAVDDSQLPKDRFSAERLKGVDSTLKIQPAELGDSAVYLCASSLAGSYNEQFFGPGTRLTVL.

As DNA, the CDR3 is TGTGCCAGCAGCGTCCAAGCCGCTAATGGCTACACCTTC. It encodes CASSVQAANGYTF. V is TRBV7-9 and J is TRBJ1-2; D remains unclear. Germline V gives CDR1 SEHNR, CDR2 FQNEAQ (reference sequence). This CDR3 is 13 amino acids long. V gave up 5 bases and J gave up 6 bases, with 13 bases separating them.

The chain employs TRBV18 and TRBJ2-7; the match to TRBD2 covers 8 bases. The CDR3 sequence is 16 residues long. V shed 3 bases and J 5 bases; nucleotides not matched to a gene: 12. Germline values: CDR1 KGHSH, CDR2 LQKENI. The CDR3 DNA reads TGTGCCAGCTCACCGCTTTTGACGGGAGGGCCCGACGAGCAGTACTTC. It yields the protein CASSPLLTGGPDEQYF.

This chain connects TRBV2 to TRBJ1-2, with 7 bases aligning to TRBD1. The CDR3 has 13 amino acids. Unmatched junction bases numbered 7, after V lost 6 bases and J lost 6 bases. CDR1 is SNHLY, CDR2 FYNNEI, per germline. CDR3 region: CASSVDRVNGYTF. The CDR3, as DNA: TGTGCCAGCAGCGTTGACAGGGTTAATGGCTACACCTTC.